The 10 T cell receptor beta chains listed next were all sequenced from one sample in a study of monozygotic twins with inflammatory bowel disease. TCRdb reanalyzed the 5' RACE reads and collapses them to one entry per CDR3 protein, without DNA. The table for this sample gives some 210,000 distinct CDR3 sequences. Material for sequencing was blood. These receptors were collected from a human donor with ulcerative colitis or Crohn's disease, or a healthy co-twin of an affected twin (not recorded which).

This chain connects TRBV5-1 to TRBJ2-5; with no DNA, the TCRdb D assignment of TRBD1 cannot be verified. The germline V gene encodes CDR1 SGHRS and CDR2 YFSETQ. This CDR3 is built from 15 residues. CDR3 residues: CASSLMAGGDETQYF.

V gene TRBV6-1 combines with J gene TRBJ2-1; TCRdb names TRBD1, which stays unverified in the absence of DNA. Germline values: CDR1 MNHNS, CDR2 SASEGT. This CDR3 contains 16 residues. CDR3 sequence reads: CASSPTEGGQVNEQFF.

This chain links TRBV7-8 with TRBJ2-1; TCRdb calls TRBD2, which cannot be checked without DNA. Germline V lookup: CDR1 SGHVS, CDR2 FQNEAQ. CDR3 length: 12 amino acids. CDR3 protein: CASSQKAGPSFF.

The rearrangement uses TRBV18 and TRBJ2-7. The CDR3 sequence is 13 residues long. Germline loops: CDR1 KGHSH, CDR2 LQKENI. CDR3 protein: CASSPTGEYEQYF.

The V gene is TRBV20-1, the J gene TRBJ1-1. CDR1 and CDR2 from the germline V gene are DFQATT and SNEGSKA (reference sequence). This CDR3 is built from 13 residues. The CDR3 loop is CSARVDRNTEAFF.

The rearrangement joins TRBV7-9 to TRBJ1-6. Looked up from germline, CDR1 is SEHNR and CDR2 is FQNEAQ (reference sequence). The CDR3 has 13 residues. This CDR3 reads CASSKLGGSPLHF.

The chain combines TRBV11-2 with TRBJ2-7. There are 13 residues in the CDR3. The germline gives CDR1 SGHAT, CDR2 FQNNGV. The chain's CDR3 is CASSLAGLYEQYF.

The rearrangement links TRBV12-3 or TRBV12-4 to TRBJ2-3; TCRdb designates TRBD2, a call that cannot be tested without DNA. This CDR3 has 15 residues. This CDR3 reads CASSLSARGGDTQYF.

The CDR3 here is CAAIDEGEGGEGYQPQHF. The V gene is TRBV21-1, the J gene TRBJ1-5. TRBV21-1 corresponds to a pseudogene. The CDR3 is 18 amino acids.

The rearrangement joins TRBV15 to TRBJ1-1. Per the germline V gene, CDR1 is LNHNV and CDR2 is YYDKDF (reference sequence). The CDR3 runs 12 residues. CDR3 protein: CATSGLRTEAFF.